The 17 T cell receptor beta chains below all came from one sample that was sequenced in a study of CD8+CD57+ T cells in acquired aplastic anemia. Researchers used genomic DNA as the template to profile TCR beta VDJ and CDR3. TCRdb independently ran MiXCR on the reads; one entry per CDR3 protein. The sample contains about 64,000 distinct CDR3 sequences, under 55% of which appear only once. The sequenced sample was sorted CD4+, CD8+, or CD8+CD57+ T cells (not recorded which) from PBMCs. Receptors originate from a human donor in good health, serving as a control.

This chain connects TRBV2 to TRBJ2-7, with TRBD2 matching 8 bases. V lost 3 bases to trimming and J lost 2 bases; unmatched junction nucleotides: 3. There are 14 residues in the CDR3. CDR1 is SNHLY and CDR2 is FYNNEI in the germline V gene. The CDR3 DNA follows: TGTGCCAGCAGTGATGGCGGGGGGCCCTACGAGCAGTACTTC. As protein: CASSDGGGPYEQYF. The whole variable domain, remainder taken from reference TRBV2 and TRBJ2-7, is EPEVTQTPSHQVTQMGQEVILRCVPISNHLYFYWYRQILGQKVEFLVSFYNNEISEKSEIFDDQFSVERPDGSNFTLKIRSTKLEDSAMYFCASSDGGGPYEQYFGPGTRLTVT.

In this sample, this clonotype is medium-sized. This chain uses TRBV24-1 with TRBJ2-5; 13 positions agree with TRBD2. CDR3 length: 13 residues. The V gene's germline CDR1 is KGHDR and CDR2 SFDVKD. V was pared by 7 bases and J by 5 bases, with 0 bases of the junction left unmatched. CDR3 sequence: CATRLAGGETQYF. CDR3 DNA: TGTGCCACCAGACTAGCGGGAGGGGAGACCCAGTACTTC.

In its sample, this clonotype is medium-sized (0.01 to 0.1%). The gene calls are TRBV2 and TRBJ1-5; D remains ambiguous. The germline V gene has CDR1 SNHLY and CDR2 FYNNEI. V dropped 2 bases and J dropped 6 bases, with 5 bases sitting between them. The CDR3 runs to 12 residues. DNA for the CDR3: TGTGCCAGCAGTGAAATAGGTCAGCCCCAGCATTTT. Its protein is CASSEIGQPQHF.

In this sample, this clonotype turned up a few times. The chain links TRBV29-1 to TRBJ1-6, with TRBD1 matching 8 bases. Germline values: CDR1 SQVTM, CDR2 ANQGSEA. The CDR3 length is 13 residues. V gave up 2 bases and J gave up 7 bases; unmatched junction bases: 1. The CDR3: CSVETGGNSPLHF. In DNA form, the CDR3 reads TGCAGCGTTGAAACAGGGGGAAATTCACCCCTCCACTTT.

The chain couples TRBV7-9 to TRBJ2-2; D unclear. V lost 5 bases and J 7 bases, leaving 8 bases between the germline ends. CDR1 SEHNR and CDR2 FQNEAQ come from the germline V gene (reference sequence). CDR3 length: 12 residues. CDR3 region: CASSPSLGELFF. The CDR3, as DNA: TGTGCCAGCAGCCCAAGTCTCGGGGAGCTGTTTTTT.

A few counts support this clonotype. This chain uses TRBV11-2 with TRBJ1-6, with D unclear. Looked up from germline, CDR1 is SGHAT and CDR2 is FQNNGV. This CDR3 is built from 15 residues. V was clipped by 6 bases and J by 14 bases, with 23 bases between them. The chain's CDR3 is CASRTIESRPAALHF. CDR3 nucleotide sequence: TGTGCCAGCAGAACCATAGAGTCACGGCCCGCGGCCCTCCACTTT.

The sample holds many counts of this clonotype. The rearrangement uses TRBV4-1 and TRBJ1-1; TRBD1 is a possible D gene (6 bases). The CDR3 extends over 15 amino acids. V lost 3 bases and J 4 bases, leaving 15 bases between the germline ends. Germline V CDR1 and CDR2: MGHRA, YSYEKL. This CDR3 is CASSQIQGIGTEAFF. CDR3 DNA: TGCGCCAGCAGCCAGATACAGGGAATTGGCACTGAAGCTTTCTTT.

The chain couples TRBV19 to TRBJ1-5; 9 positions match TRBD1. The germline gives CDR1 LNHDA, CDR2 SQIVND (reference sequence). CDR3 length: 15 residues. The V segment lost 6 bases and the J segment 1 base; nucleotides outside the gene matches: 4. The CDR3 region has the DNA TGTGCCAGTAGAAGGACAGGGGTCAGCAATCAGCCCCAGCATTTT. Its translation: CASRRTGVSNQPQHF.

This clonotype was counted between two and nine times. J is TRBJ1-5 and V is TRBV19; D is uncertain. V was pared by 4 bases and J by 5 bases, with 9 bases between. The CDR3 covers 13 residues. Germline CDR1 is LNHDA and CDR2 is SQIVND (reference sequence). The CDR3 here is CASSTGRDQPQHF. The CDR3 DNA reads TGTGCCAGTAGTACAGGACGCGATCAGCCCCAGCATTTT.

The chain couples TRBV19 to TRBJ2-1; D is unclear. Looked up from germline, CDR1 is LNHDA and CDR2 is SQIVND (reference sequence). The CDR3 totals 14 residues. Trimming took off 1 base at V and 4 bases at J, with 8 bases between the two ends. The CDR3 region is CASSIGLVYNEQFF. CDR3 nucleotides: TGTGCCAGTAGTATAGGGCTAGTTTACAATGAGCAGTTCTTC.

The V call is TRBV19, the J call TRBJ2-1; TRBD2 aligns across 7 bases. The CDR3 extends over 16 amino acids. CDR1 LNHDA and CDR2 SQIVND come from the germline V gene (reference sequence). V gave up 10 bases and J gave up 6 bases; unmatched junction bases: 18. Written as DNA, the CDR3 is TGTGCCACTCTCTTACCCTCCGGCGGGAGAACCAATGAGCAGTTCTTC. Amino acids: CATLLPSGGRTNEQFF.

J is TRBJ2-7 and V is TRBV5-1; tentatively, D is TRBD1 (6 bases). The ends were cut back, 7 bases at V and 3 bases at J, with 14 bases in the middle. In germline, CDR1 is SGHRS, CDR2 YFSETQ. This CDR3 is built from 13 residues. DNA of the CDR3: TGCGCCAGCGTGGGACATGGCGGCTACGAGCAGTACTTC. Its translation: CASVGHGGYEQYF.

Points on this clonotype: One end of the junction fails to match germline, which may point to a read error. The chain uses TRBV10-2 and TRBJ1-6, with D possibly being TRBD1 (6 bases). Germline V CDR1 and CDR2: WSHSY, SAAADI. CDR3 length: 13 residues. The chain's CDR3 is CASTEGGNSPLHF. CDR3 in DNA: TGCGCCAGCACTGAGGGGGGTAATTCACCCCTCCACTTT.

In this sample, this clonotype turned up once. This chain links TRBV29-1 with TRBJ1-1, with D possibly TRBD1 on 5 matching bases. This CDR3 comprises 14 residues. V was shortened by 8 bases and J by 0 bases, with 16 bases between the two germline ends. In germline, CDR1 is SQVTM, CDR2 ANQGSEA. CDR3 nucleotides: TGCAGCTTGGCCCAGGGAGGGCTGAACACTGAAGCTTTCTTT. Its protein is CSLAQGGLNTEAFF.

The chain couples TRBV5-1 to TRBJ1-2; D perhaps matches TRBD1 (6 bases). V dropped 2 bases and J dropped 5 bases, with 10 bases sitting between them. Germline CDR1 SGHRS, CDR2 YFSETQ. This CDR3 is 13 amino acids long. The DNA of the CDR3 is TGCGCCAGCAGCTTCGGCAGGGGTTATGGCTACACCTTC. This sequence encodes CASSFGRGYGYTF. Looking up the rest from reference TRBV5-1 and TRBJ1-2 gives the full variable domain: KAGVTQTPRYLIKTRGQQVTLSCSPISGHRSVSWYQQTPGQGLQFLFEYFSETQRNKGNFPGRFSGRQFSNSRSEMNVSTLELGDSALYLCASSFGRGYGYTFGSGTRLTVV.

CDR3 bases: TGTGCCAGTAGTATAGGGCAGGGGTCTATGAACACTGAAGCTTTCTTT. This sequence encodes CASSIGQGSMNTEAFF. V and J are TRBV19 and TRBJ1-1; possible D gene TRBD1, 6 bases. The CDR3 length is 16 residues. The germline V gene has CDR1 LNHDA and CDR2 SQIVND (reference sequence). Trimming took 1 base from V and 0 from J, leaving 12 bases between them.

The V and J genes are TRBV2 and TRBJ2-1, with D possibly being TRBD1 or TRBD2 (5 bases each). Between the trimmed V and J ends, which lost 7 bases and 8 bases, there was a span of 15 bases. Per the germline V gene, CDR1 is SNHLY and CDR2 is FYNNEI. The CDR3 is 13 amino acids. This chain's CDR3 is CASNFQGSDEQFF. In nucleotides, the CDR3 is TGTGCCAGCAATTTCCAGGGTAGCGATGAGCAGTTCTTC.